These 2 T cell receptor beta chains were sequenced from one sample in a study of post-analysis software for immune sequencing data (dated by TCRdb to between 2014 and 2017). Summary of the overall study and its limitations: Significantly higher frequencies in patients than in controls were found for a handful of TRBV segments, including TRBV5-6, TRBV5-1 and TRBV20-1.

Libraries were constructed by PCR. This sample was sequenced with an Illumina HiSeq 2500. Unique molecular identifiers were incorporated into TCR beta cDNA libraries to reduce PCR and sequencing biases. TCRdb passed the public sequencing reads through fastp at Q25 and MiXCR, retaining productive beta sequences. Rows with a matching CDR3 protein are joined into one entry that keeps the most common DNA and genes. The sample table holds around 700,000 distinct CDR3 sequences, of which 59% were seen once. Around 10% of the sample is held by the ten biggest clonotypes. Antigens for these TCRs are unknown. The sequenced sample consisted of blood. These receptors were obtained from a girl aged 2 to 10 with multiple sclerosis.

In this sample, this clonotype turned up a few times. This sequence joins TRBV6-6 and TRBJ2-3; D call uncertain. CDR1 MNHNY and CDR2 SVGAGI come from the germline V gene (reference sequence). This CDR3 region has 16 residues. V lost 2 bases to trimming and J lost 7 bases, with 19 bases between them. The CDR3 loop is CASSYGLAGERYTQYF. The CDR3 DNA sequence: TGTGCCAGCAGTTACGGGTTAGCCGGAGAGAGATATACGCAGTATTTT.

This clonotype was recorded only once. The gene calls are TRBV29-1 and TRBJ1-2; D call uncertain. The CDR3 extends over 11 amino acids. Trimming took off 1 base at V and 7 bases at J, with 7 bases between the two ends. From germline, CDR1 is SQVTM and CDR2 ANQGSEA. CDR3 DNA: TGCAGCGTTGAAGGACCAACTGGCTACACCTTC. Translating it yields CSVEGPTGYTF.